The rows below give T cell receptor beta chains drawn from one sample of a study of early T cells in non-severe SARS-CoV-2 infection. TCRdb redid the calling of the 5' RACE reads with MiXCR, one entry per CDR3 protein. The sample shows fewer than 60,000 distinct CDR3 sequences, about 4.2% of them seen only once. Sequences were obtained from whole blood. The receptors derive from an adult who was a healthcare worker with PCR-confirmed SARS-CoV-2 infection or an uninfected control (not recorded which). The CDR3 runs from the conserved cysteine through the conserved F or W. A D gene is named only where the DNA matches it firmly. The size entry is marked missing in some rows and otherwise reads once, few, many or a size class.

cdr3_aa	cdr3_nt	clone_size	d_call	v_call	j_call
CAWSSGLHSNQPQHF	TGTGCCTGGAGTAGCGGGCTTCATAGCAATCAGCCCCAGCATTTT	.	.	TRBV30	TRBJ1-5
CASRAWRAKPYGYTF	TGTGCCAGCAGGGCATGGAGGGCAAAGCCCTATGGCTACACCTTC	many	.	TRBV25-1	TRBJ1-2
CSAREGSQIGDYTF	TGCAGTGCTAGAGAGGGCAGCCAGATCGGTGACTACACCTTC	.	.	TRBV20-1	TRBJ1-2
CASRRDRDSGYTF	TGTGCCAGCAGACGCGACAGGGACAGTGGCTACACCTTC	many	TRBD1	TRBV6-5	TRBJ1-2
CASLLGLGYTF	TGTGCCAGCCTGTTAGGACTTGGCTACACCTTC	many	.	TRBV30	TRBJ1-2
CASSPTGALNQPQHF	TGTGCCAGCTCACCAACAGGGGCCCTCAATCAGCCCCAGCATTTT	many	TRBD1	TRBV18	TRBJ1-5
CSVWTDPNEQFF	TGCAGCGTGTGGACAGACCCAAATGAGCAGTTCTTC	.	.	TRBV29-1	TRBJ2-1
CASKDSGLEQYF	TGCGCCAGCAAAGATAGCGGCCTCGAGCAGTACTTC	many	.	TRBV10-2	TRBJ2-7
CASSSTSGRSDTQYF	TGTGCCAGCAGCTCGACTAGCGGGAGATCAGATACGCAGTATTTT	.	TRBD2	TRBV7-8	TRBJ2-3
CASSYSGTASFYGYTF	TGTGCCAGCAGTTACTCCGGGACAGCTTCATTCTATGGCTACACCTTC	many	TRBD1	TRBV6-2/TRBV6-3	TRBJ1-2
CSARDYGRDTGELFF	TGCAGTGCTAGAGATTACGGGAGGGACACCGGGGAGCTGTTTTTT	many	TRBD2	TRBV20-1	TRBJ2-2
CASSQGPGSFQYF	TGTGCCAGCAGCCAAGGGCCAGGGTCATTTCAGTATTTT	many	.	TRBV7-3	TRBJ2-3
CASKPHRDGANVLTF	TGTGCCAGCAAGCCCCACAGGGATGGGGCCAACGTCCTGACTTTC	many	.	TRBV27	TRBJ2-6
CASQRGGLYNEQFF	TGTGCCAGTCAGCGGGGGGGCCTCTACAATGAGCAGTTCTTC	many	TRBD2	TRBV19	TRBJ2-1
CASSSGWGTGANVLTF	TGTGCCAGCAGCTCGGGCTGGGGAACTGGGGCCAACGTCCTGACTTTC	many	.	TRBV6-6	TRBJ2-6
CASSQALAGDEQFF	TGTGCCAGCAGCCAAGCGCTAGCTGGGGATGAGCAGTTCTTC	many	.	TRBV4-2	TRBJ2-1
CASRRDGGYTF	TGTGCCAGCCGGAGGGATGGTGGCTACACCTTC	few	.	TRBV6-5	TRBJ1-2
CASSMGLPYEQYF	TGTGCCAGTAGTATGGGCCTCCCCTACGAGCAGTACTTC	many	.	TRBV19	TRBJ2-7
CASVMGQINYGYTF	TGTGCCAGCGTAATGGGACAGATTAACTATGGCTACACCTTC	many	TRBD1	TRBV7-9	TRBJ1-2
CASSRTGGTNEQFF	TGTGCCAGCAGCCGCACGGGGGGGACCAATGAGCAGTTCTTC	many	TRBD2	TRBV6-5	TRBJ2-1
CASSDPAGDRGDTGELFF	TGCGCCAGCAGTGATCCAGCCGGCGACAGGGGAGACACCGGGGAGCTGTTTTTT	few	TRBD1	TRBV10-1	TRBJ2-2
CASSLDGAIQPQHF	TGTGCCAGCAGCTTGGATGGGGCGATTCAGCCCCAGCATTTT	many	.	TRBV5-8	TRBJ1-5
CSVEDGGIVSYNEQFF	TGCAGCGTTGAAGATGGGGGGATTGTCAGCTACAATGAGCAGTTCTTC	.	.	TRBV29-1	TRBJ2-1
CASRATGPEAFF	TGTGCCAGCCGCGCGACGGGTCCTGAAGCTTTCTTT	.	.	TRBV14	TRBJ1-1
CASSGGEGRAGFYGYTF	TGTGCCAGCAGCGGAGGCGAAGGCAGAGCGGGCTTTTATGGCTACACCTTC	.	.	TRBV7-2	TRBJ1-2
CASSQGKGGDYGYTF	TGTGCCAGCAGCCAAGGTAAAGGGGGCGACTATGGCTACACCTTC	many	TRBD1	TRBV4-2	TRBJ1-2
CASSEGQGGGLRTEAFF	TGTGCCAGCAGTGAAGGACAGGGAGGTGGGTTGAGGACTGAAGCTTTCTTT	.	TRBD1	TRBV2	TRBJ1-1
CASSLVLAGDTQYF	TGTGCCAGCAGCTTAGTACTAGCAGGGGATACGCAGTATTTT	.	.	TRBV7-8	TRBJ2-3
CASSPRGTGGYEQYF	TGTGCCAGCAGTCCTCGGGGGACAGGGGGATACGAGCAGTACTTC	many	TRBD1	TRBV5-5	TRBJ2-7
CAWSVLDSGLIREDSPLHF	TGTGCCTGGAGTGTTTTGGACAGTGGACTAATAAGGGAAGATTCACCCCTCCACTTT	many	.	TRBV30	TRBJ1-6
CASSLIGGLSYEQYF	TGTGCCAGCAGCTTGATCGGGGGCCTCTCCTACGAGCAGTACTTC	many	.	TRBV5-6	TRBJ2-7
CASSLTGRETQYF	TGTGCCAGCAGTTTGACAGGGAGGGAGACCCAGTACTTC	few	.	TRBV12-3/TRBV12-4	TRBJ2-5
CASSSDRVLNTGELFF	TGTGCCAGCAGCTCCGACAGGGTTTTGAACACCGGGGAGCTGTTTTTT	.	TRBD1	TRBV7-4	TRBJ2-2
CASSPYLAGGQRAGELFF	TGTGCCAGCAGCCCGTACTTAGCGGGAGGCCAGAGGGCCGGGGAGCTGTTTTTT	many	TRBD2	TRBV4-2	TRBJ2-2
CSALSGGMNPEAFF	TGCAGTGCTCTCTCCGGGGGTATGAACCCTGAAGCTTTCTTT	once	.	TRBV20-1	TRBJ1-1
CAISEGHTEQYF	TGTGCCATCAGTGAGGGACACACCGAGCAGTACTTC	.	.	TRBV10-3	TRBJ2-7
CASSQDPGLSDTQYF	TGTGCCAGCAGCCAAGATCCGGGGCTCTCAGATACGCAGTATTTT	many	.	TRBV3-1	TRBJ2-3
CSASDRTYEQYF	TGCAGTGCTAGTGACCGAACCTACGAGCAGTACTTC	many	.	TRBV20-1	TRBJ2-7
CASRVGTSGYTDTQYF	TGTGCCAGCCGTGTAGGGACTAGCGGATACACAGATACGCAGTATTTT	few	TRBD2	TRBV27	TRBJ2-3
CASSGPNSETQYF	TGTGCCAGCAGCGGTCCAAATTCAGAGACCCAGTACTTC	many	.	TRBV9	TRBJ2-5
CASSLRLAGAHEQYF	TGTGCCAGCAGCTTAAGACTAGCGGGAGCCCACGAGCAGTACTTC	few	TRBD2	TRBV7-2	TRBJ2-7
CSAQGQSSYNEQFF	TGCAGCGCACAGGGACAGAGCTCCTACAATGAGCAGTTCTTC	many	TRBD1	TRBV20-1	TRBJ2-1
CASSLGRTEQYF	TGTGCCAGCAGCTTGGGCCGGACGGAGCAGTACTTC	many	.	TRBV5-6	TRBJ2-7
CASSRAGGATGELFF	TGTGCCAGCAGTCGAGCGGGAGGGGCCACCGGGGAGCTGTTTTTT	many	TRBD2	TRBV2	TRBJ2-2
CASRSIAYEQYF	TGTGCCAGCAGGTCAATAGCCTACGAGCAGTACTTC	many	.	TRBV7-9	TRBJ2-7
CASRAGTQGEQYF	TGTGCCAGTAGAGCTGGGACACAGGGCGAGCAGTACTTC	many	.	TRBV19	TRBJ2-7
CASSLMGGSAGEQYF	TGTGCCAGCAGCTTAATGGGGGGCTCTGCGGGCGAGCAGTACTTC	many	.	TRBV7-3	TRBJ2-7
CASSPRTGESLYGYTF	TGCGCCAGCAGCCCCCGAACGGGGGAGAGCCTCTATGGCTACACCTTC	few	.	TRBV5-1	TRBJ1-2
CASSLVAASTDTQYF	TGCGCCAGCAGCTTGGTCGCGGCTAGCACAGATACGCAGTATTTT	many	.	TRBV5-1	TRBJ2-3
CASSDGQGPPKTGELFF	TGTGCCAGCAGCGATGGACAGGGACCCCCTAAAACCGGGGAGCTGTTTTTT	many	TRBD1	TRBV9	TRBJ2-2
CASSLVSGKLQETQYF	TGTGCCAGCAGCTTAGTCTCCGGCAAGCTACAAGAGACCCAGTACTTC	few	.	TRBV11-1	TRBJ2-5
CASSPTLGEPYNEQFF	TGTGCCAGTAGTCCGACTCTTGGGGAGCCCTACAATGAGCAGTTCTTC	many	.	TRBV19	TRBJ2-1
CASSRLGSYNEQFF	TGTGCCAGCAGTCGTCTGGGATCCTACAATGAGCAGTTCTTC	many	.	TRBV7-9	TRBJ2-1
CSAPGDSYEQYF	TGCAGTGCTCCCGGGGACAGCTACGAGCAGTACTTC	.	TRBD1	TRBV20-1	TRBJ2-7
CASRRGAGYNEQFF	TGTGCCAGTAGACGGGGGGCCGGATACAATGAGCAGTTCTTC	.	.	TRBV19	TRBJ2-1
CASSESRVEQYF	TGCGCCAGCAGTGAGTCGAGAGTAGAGCAGTACTTC	many	.	TRBV10-2	TRBJ2-7
CASGLAGNPGEQYF	TGTGCCAGCGGACTAGCGGGGAACCCCGGGGAGCAGTACTTC	many	TRBD2	TRBV27	TRBJ2-7